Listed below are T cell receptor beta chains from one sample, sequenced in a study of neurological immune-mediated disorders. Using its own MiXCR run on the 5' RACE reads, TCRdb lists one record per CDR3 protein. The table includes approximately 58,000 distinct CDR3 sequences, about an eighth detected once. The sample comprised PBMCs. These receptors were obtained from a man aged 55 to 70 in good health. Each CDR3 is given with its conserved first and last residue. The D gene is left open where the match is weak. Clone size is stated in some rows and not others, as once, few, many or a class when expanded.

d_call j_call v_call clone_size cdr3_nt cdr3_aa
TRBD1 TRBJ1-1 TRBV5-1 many TGCGCCAGCAGCTTAACCGGGACAGGGGCCACTGAAGCTTTCTTT CASSLTGTGATEAFF
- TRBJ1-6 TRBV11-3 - TGTGCCAGCAGCCAGAGGGGTTCACCCCTCCACTTT CASSQRGSPLHF
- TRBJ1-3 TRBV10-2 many TGCGCCAGCAGTCAAGAACAGTTCCTCTCTGGAAACACCATATATTTT CASSQEQFLSGNTIYF
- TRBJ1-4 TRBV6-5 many TGTGCCAGCAGCCAAACCTGGCAGGCTAATGAAAAACTGTTTTTT CASSQTWQANEKLFF
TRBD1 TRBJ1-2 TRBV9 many TGTGCCAGCAGCGCGACAGGGGGTACGCGCAACTATGGCTACACCTTC CASSATGGTRNYGYTF
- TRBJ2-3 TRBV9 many TGTGCCAGCAGCGTAGAAGGTTCCGTTCAGTATTTT CASSVEGSVQYF
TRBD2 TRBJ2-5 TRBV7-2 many TGTGCCAGCAGCTTTTCAACTAGCGGGGGGCACCCATATCCGAAGACCCAGTACTTC CASSFSTSGGHPYPKTQYF
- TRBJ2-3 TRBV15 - TGTGTCACCAGCGGCGGGAACACTTGGGCAGATACGCAGTATTTT CVTSGGNTWADTQYF
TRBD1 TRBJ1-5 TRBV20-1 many TGCAGTGCTAGGGACGACAGGGGGGCTCAGCCCCAGCATTTT CSARDDRGAQPQHF
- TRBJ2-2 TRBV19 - TGTGCCAGTAGTTCTCTAGCGTTCGGCACCGGGGAGCTGTTTTTT CASSSLAFGTGELFF
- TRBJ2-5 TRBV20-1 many TGCAGTGCTAGAGCGATAGGAGGGGTCGAGGGATTTCTACAAGAGACCCAGTACTTC CSARAIGGVEGFLQETQYF
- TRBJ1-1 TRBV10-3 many TGTGCCATCAGTGAACTTCTAGGGAGTAGCCCTGAAGCTTTCTTT CAISELLGSSPEAFF
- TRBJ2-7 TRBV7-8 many TGTGCCAGCAGCTCCGGTAGGACTTCAATGAGGGAGCAGTACTTC CASSSGRTSMREQYF
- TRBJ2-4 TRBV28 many TGTGCCAGCAGTCCGTCTCCACCTCAATGGGCCAAAAACATTCAGTACTTC CASSPSPPQWAKNIQYF
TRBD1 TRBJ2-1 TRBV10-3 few TGTGCCATCAGTGCGGGACAGAGGGTGGTGAATGAGCAGTTCTTC CAISAGQRVVNEQFF
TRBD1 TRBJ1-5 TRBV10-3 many TGTGCCATCAGTGAGGAGACAGGGGTTAGCAATCAGCCCCAGCATTTT CAISEETGVSNQPQHF
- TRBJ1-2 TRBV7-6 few TGTGCCAGCAGCTTAGCCGGTAATGGGGGATCGGGCTACACCTTC CASSLAGNGGSGYTF
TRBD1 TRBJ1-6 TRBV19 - TGTGCCAGTAGTACAGGGACAGATAATTCACCCCTCCACTTT CASSTGTDNSPLHF
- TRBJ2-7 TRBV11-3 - TGTGCCAGCAGCTTAGGGCCAGGGACCTACGAGCAGTACTTC CASSLGPGTYEQYF
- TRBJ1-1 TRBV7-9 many TGTGCCAGCAGCTTAGCTCAAATTGGGACTGAAGCTTTCTTT CASSLAQIGTEAFF
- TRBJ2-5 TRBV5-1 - TGCGCCAGCAAGACAGCGCAAGAGACCCAGTACTTC CASKTAQETQYF
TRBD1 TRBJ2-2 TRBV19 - TGTGCCAGTAGTTCCCGGACAGGCTCTCCCGGGGAGCTGTTTTTT CASSSRTGSPGELFF
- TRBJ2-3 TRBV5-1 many TGCGCCAGCAGCTTTCCCGGGGGCGAGGGAGATACGCAGTATTTT CASSFPGGEGDTQYF
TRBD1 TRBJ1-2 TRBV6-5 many TGTGCCAGCAGCGCACCCGGGACAGAATATGGCTACACCTTC CASSAPGTEYGYTF
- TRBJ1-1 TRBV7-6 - TGTGCCAGCAGCCAGGGACCGAAGAACACTGAAGCTTTCTTT CASSQGPKNTEAFF